This TCR beta chain comes out of a study of technical replicates of blood from a handful of donors. The repertoire was sequenced with immunoSEQ multiplex PCR; TCRdb's copy has only in-frame clones and lacks some. This table has about 12,000 clones, approximately 94% appearing once. CDR1 is MNHEY, CDR2 SMNVEV, per germline (reference sequence). The CDR3 consists of 13 residues. The junction had 1 base not matched to a gene; V was cut back by 3 bases and J by 6 bases. The chain recombines TRBV27 with TRBJ2-7; 11 nucleotides line up with TRBD2. The clonotype was recovered from a human donor in good health. Specimen: PBMCs. The CDR3: CASSFTSGSEQYF. In DNA, the CDR3 is TGTGCCAGCAGTTTTACTAGCGGGAGCGAGCAGTACTTC.